Below, one T cell receptor (beta chain) is given with its context. The antigen is not known. CDR1 and CDR2 (germline): GTSNPN, SVGIG (reference sequence). After removal of 0 bases from V and 5 bases from J, the junction contained 3 bases not matched to a gene. The CDR3 loop spans 15 amino acids. The data belong to a study of identical twins. Findings and limits, study-wide: Surplus twin overlap in beta out-of-frame sequences was less pronounced. For cord blood, abundant beta clonotypes had fewer insertions, unlike memory repertoires, which showed none.

A universal primer binding site was introduced by template switching. The final cDNA contained unique molecular identifiers. One entry per CDR3 protein results from TCRdb running MiXCR on the 5' RACE reads. The repertoire holds approximately 1.8 million distinct CDR3 sequences, with about 30% as singletons. The chain is built from TRBV30 and TRBJ2-7; 14 positions agree with TRBD2. This receptor was obtained from a newborn girl in good health. Sequencing used cord blood. CDR3 sequence (DNA): TGTGCCTGGAGTGTTGGACTAGCGGGGGGACACGAGCAGTACTTC. It codes for CAWSVGLAGGHEQYF.